A single sample gave rise to the 30 T cell receptor beta chains below, sequenced in a study of blood T cell repertoires in COVID-19. Produced via immunoSEQ multiplex PCR; TCRdb's table is partial and in-frame only. The sample contains roughly 410,000 clones, 89% of which appear only once. Sequencing was done on a sample of peripheral blood. These receptors originate from a man in his forties with acute or convalescent COVID-19.

The V gene is TRBV3-1 (or the pseudogene TRBV3-2), the J gene TRBJ1-2; possible D gene TRBD1, 6 bases. The V and J ends lost 4 bases and 1 base respectively, with 7 bases between them. Germline-derived CDR1 and CDR2 are LGHDT and YNNKEL (reference sequence). The CDR3 is 13 residues long. CDR3: CASSPGVNYGYTF. The CDR3, as DNA: TGTGCCAGCAGCCCAGGGGTTAACTATGGCTACACCTTC.

This clone was counted only a few times. The V and J genes are TRBV7-2 and TRBJ1-2; D not resolved. The CDR3 covers 13 residues. The V end lost 5 bases, the J end lost 1 base, and 8 bases lay between the germline ends. Germline loops: CDR1 SGHTA, CDR2 FQGNSA. The CDR3 loop reads CASSPDVNYGYTF. CDR3 bases: TGTGCCAGCAGCCCAGATGTTAACTATGGCTACACCTTC.

The chain employs TRBV21-1 and TRBJ2-2; the table assigns TRBD1, which was not confirmed against the DNA. TRBV21-1 is termed a pseudogene. This CDR3 region has 15 residues. CDR3 in DNA: TGTGCCAGCAGTGCAGGGTTCTCGAACACCGGGGAGCTGTTTTTT. It specifies CASSAGFSNTGELFF.

The chain joins TRBV5-6 to TRBJ2-3; 9 bases fit TRBD1. V shed 0 bases, J shed 1 base, and the junction held 0 bases outside the gene matches. Germline assignment: CDR1 SGHDT and CDR2 YYEEEE. This CDR3 has 15 residues. The DNA for the CDR3 is TGTGCCAGCAGCTTGGGGACAGGGGGCACAGATACGCAGTATTTT. Amino acids: CASSLGTGGTDTQYF. The complete variable domain, with remaining parts taken from reference TRBV5-6 and TRBJ2-3, reads DAGVTQSPTHLIKTRGQQVTLRCSPKSGHDTVSWYQQALGQGPQFIFQYYEEEERQRGNFPDRFSGHQFPNYSSELNVNALLLGDSALYLCASSLGTGGTDTQYFGPGTRLTVL.

V usage is TRBV5-4 and J usage is TRBJ1-1; 9 bases align to TRBD1. CDR3 length: 14 amino acids. The V and J ends lost 5 bases and 3 bases, in that order; junction bases with no gene match: 5. Germline values: CDR1 SGHNT, CDR2 YYREEE (reference sequence). CDR3 amino acids: CASSRGDRDTEAFF. CDR3 DNA: TGTGCCAGCAGTCGTGGGGACAGGGACACTGAAGCTTTCTTT.

The chain is built from TRBV5-1 and TRBJ2-1, with 13 positions matching TRBD2. Germline V CDR1 and CDR2: SGHRS, YFSETQ. The CDR3 is 15 residues long. Trimming at V came to 2 bases and at J to 7 bases, leaving 3 bases not matched to a gene. CDR3 bases: TGCGCCAGCAGCTTCGGACTAGCGGGGGCAAATGAGCAGTTCTTC. Protein product: CASSFGLAGANEQFF.

The rearrangement links TRBV20-1 to TRBJ2-1, with 7 bases matching TRBD2. Germline V gene lookup returns CDR1 DFQATT and CDR2 SNEGSKA (reference sequence). Trimming removed 3 bases from V and 4 bases from J; junction bases left unmatched: 3. The CDR3 has 13 residues. The CDR3 DNA follows: TGCAGTGCTAGTGGGCGGGGGTACAATGAGCAGTTCTTC. Its translation: CSASGRGYNEQFF.

The chain carries TRBV28 and TRBJ1-3; D not resolved. CDR3 length: 16 residues. Germline V gene lookup returns CDR1 MDHEN and CDR2 SYDVKM. V was cut by 3 bases and J by 1 base, with 13 bases left in between. CDR3 nucleotide sequence: TGTGCCAGCAGTTTCGGGGTGAGGACGTCTGGAAACACCATATATTTT. It codes for CASSFGVRTSGNTIYF.

In DNA, the CDR3 is TGTGCCAGCAGCTTGGCCTTGGCAGGTGTTAATTCACCCCTCCACTTT. Protein product: CASSLALAGVNSPLHF. The chain combines TRBV5-6 with TRBJ1-6; D gene uncertain. The V gene lost 0 bases and the J gene lost 6 bases, with 13 bases spanning the gap. Per germline, CDR1 SGHDT and CDR2 YYEEEE. This CDR3 has 16 residues.

This clone was found once. The chain carries TRBV7-9 and TRBJ1-1; D is ambiguous. This CDR3 contains 12 residues. The germline V gene encodes CDR1 SEHNR and CDR2 FQNEAQ (reference sequence). Deletions cut 5 bases from V and 4 bases from J, with 8 bases between. CDR3 region: CASSAGVTEAFF. The CDR3 DNA sequence: TGTGCCAGCAGCGCGGGTGTCACTGAAGCTTTCTTT.

This clone is a singleton in its sample. The chain joins TRBV19 to TRBJ2-5; D might be TRBD2 (5 bases). Germline assignment: CDR1 LNHDA and CDR2 SQIVND (reference sequence). This CDR3 is 15 amino acids long. V was pared by 4 bases and J by 2 bases, with 14 bases between. The CDR3 reads CASSKFGVRQETQYF. The CDR3, as DNA: TGTGCCAGTAGTAAGTTCGGGGTCCGTCAAGAGACCCAGTACTTC.

J is TRBJ2-3 and V is TRBV30; 8 bases are a match to TRBD1. The CDR3 covers 16 residues. Losses at the gene ends were 1 base for V and 1 base for J; bases not matched to a gene: 7. Looked up from germline, CDR1 is GTSNPN and CDR2 is SVGIG (reference sequence). As DNA, the CDR3 is TGTGCCTGGAGTGGCCCCGGGACAGGACGCACAGATACGCAGTATTTT. It codes for CAWSGPGTGRTDTQYF.

This clone has just one count. V is TRBV10-3 and J is TRBJ1-6, with D tentatively TRBD1 (6 bases). The CDR3 runs to 16 residues. Germline V gives CDR1 ENHRY, CDR2 SYGVKD. The V and J ends lost 0 bases and 4 bases respectively, with 10 bases between them. CDR3 amino acids: CAISESTGGYNSPLHF. The CDR3 DNA sequence: TGTGCCATCAGTGAGTCGACAGGAGGATATAATTCACCCCTCCACTTT.

This rearrangement joins TRBV19 to TRBJ1-3, with 9 bases fitting TRBD1. From germline, CDR1 is LNHDA and CDR2 SQIVND (reference sequence). V trimming: 1 base; J trimming: 8 bases; junction bases outside the gene matches: 3. The CDR3 sequence is 14 residues long. The CDR3: CASSIAQGADTIYF. The CDR3 bases are TGTGCCAGTAGTATAGCACAGGGGGCGGACACCATATATTTT. Filled out from reference TRBV19 and TRBJ1-3, the complete variable domain reads DGGITQSPKYLFRKEGQNVTLSCEQNLNHDAMYWYRQDPGQGLRLIYYSQIVNDFQKGDIAEGYSVSREKKESFPLTVTSAQKNPTAFYLCASSIAQGADTIYFGEGSWLTVV.

The chain links TRBV15 to TRBJ1-5; TRBD1 might be the D (6 bases). Germline values: CDR1 LNHNV, CDR2 YYDKDF (reference sequence). The V and J ends lost 0 bases and 1 base respectively, with 10 bases between them. This CDR3 has 16 residues. The CDR3 sequence is CATSRDRGESNQPQHF. The CDR3, as DNA: TGTGCCACCAGCAGAGACAGGGGCGAGAGCAATCAGCCCCAGCATTTT.

The chain couples TRBV28 to TRBJ1-2; TRBD1 is a possible D gene (5 bases). Germline V gene sequence: CDR1 MDHEN, CDR2 SYDVKM. V lost 3 bases to trimming and J lost 8 bases, with 16 bases between them. This CDR3 contains 14 residues. CDR3 loop: CASSFAMPRGGYTF. CDR3 in DNA: TGTGCCAGCAGTTTCGCAATGCCCCGGGGGGGCTACACCTTC.

The V call is TRBV27, the J call TRBJ1-4, with 8 bases fitting TRBD1. Germline V gene data show CDR1 as MNHEY and CDR2 as SMNVEV (reference sequence). This CDR3 contains 15 residues. Trimming took 0 bases from V and 7 from J; bases not matched to a gene: 4. The CDR3 here is CASSLSDRAGEKLFF. The CDR3 DNA follows: TGTGCCAGCAGTTTATCGGACAGGGCAGGTGAAAAACTGTTTTTT.

The chain is built from TRBV27 and TRBJ1-2, with TRBD1 identical over 10 bases. The CDR3 totals 17 residues. J was trimmed by 4 bases and V by 9 bases; bases with no gene match: 17. Looked up from germline, CDR1 is MNHEY and CDR2 is SMNVEV (reference sequence). The CDR3 sequence is CASRGGGQGLTGYGYTF. DNA for the CDR3: TGTGCCAGTAGAGGTGGGGGACAGGGGTTGACTGGCTATGGCTACACCTTC.

V is TRBV19 and J is TRBJ2-7; TRBD1 agrees at 7 bases. CDR1 and CDR2 from the germline V gene are LNHDA and SQIVND (reference sequence). The CDR3 totals 13 residues. Germline trimming cut 4 bases from V and 6 bases from J; bases unmatched to any gene: 6. CDR3 residues: CASSTEQGSEQYF. The CDR3 nucleotides are TGTGCCAGTAGTACAGAACAGGGGTCCGAGCAGTACTTC.

The chain is built from TRBV12-3 or TRBV12-4 and TRBJ2-1; a possible D gene is TRBD2 (5 bases). CDR3 length: 13 residues. Trimming shortened V by 7 bases and J by 4 bases, and 11 bases separated the two germline ends. The CDR3 DNA reads TGTGCCAGCACGACTGAGCGGTACAATGAGCAGTTCTTC. This translates into CASTTERYNEQFF.

The chain is built from TRBV6-1 and TRBJ1-2; D remains ambiguous. CDR1 and CDR2 from the germline V gene are MNHNS and SASEGT. The CDR3 totals 15 residues. Deletions cut 1 base from V and 4 bases from J, with 13 bases between. CDR3: CASSEERYVGYGYTF. In DNA, the CDR3 is TGTGCCAGCAGTGAAGAGAGATACGTCGGCTATGGCTACACCTTC.

This chain joins TRBV5-4 and TRBJ2-1; 7 bases match TRBD1. The germline V gene has CDR1 SGHNT and CDR2 YYREEE (reference sequence). The CDR3 runs 15 residues. The ends lost 4 bases at V and 0 bases at J; junction bases unmatched: 4. CDR3 protein: CASSRRTGSYNEQFF. The CDR3 coding sequence is TGTGCCAGCAGCCGACGGACAGGCTCCTACAATGAGCAGTTCTTC.

V gene TRBV30 combines with J gene TRBJ1-1; D remains unclear. V dropped 0 bases and J dropped 0 bases, with 11 bases sitting between them. The germline gives CDR1 GTSNPN, CDR2 SVGIG (reference sequence). CDR3 length: 15 amino acids. The CDR3 sequence: CAWSVALGVNTEAFF. The CDR3 DNA sequence: TGTGCCTGGAGTGTAGCCTTGGGAGTGAACACTGAAGCTTTCTTT.

This clone was picked up one time. This chain joins TRBV14 and TRBJ1-6; tentatively, D is TRBD1 (6 bases). V was shortened by 0 bases and J by 10 bases, with 13 bases between the two germline ends. Germline V CDR1 and CDR2: SGHDN, FVKESK. The CDR3 runs to 15 residues. This chain's CDR3 is CASSQEQGAESPLHF. The CDR3 coding sequence is TGTGCCAGCAGCCAAGAACAGGGAGCGGAATCACCCCTCCACTTT.

The chain has TRBV2 and TRBJ2-3, with 8 bases that match TRBD1. This CDR3 comprises 14 residues. Germline V gene sequence: CDR1 SNHLY, CDR2 FYNNEI. Germline trimming cut 4 bases from V and 0 bases from J; bases unmatched to any gene: 0. The CDR3 DNA sequence: TGTGCCAGCAGTGGACAGGGGAGCACAGATACGCAGTATTTT. Encoded protein: CASSGQGSTDTQYF.

This chain joins TRBV9 and TRBJ1-1; TRBD1 matches 8 bases. This CDR3 contains 17 residues. The germline V gene has CDR1 SGDLS and CDR2 YYNGEE. Germline trimming cut 2 bases from V and 4 bases from J; bases unmatched to any gene: 13. Here the CDR3 reads CASSVSVGAGGGTEAFF. Here the CDR3 DNA reads TGTGCCAGCAGCGTCTCCGTCGGGGCAGGGGGCGGCACTGAAGCTTTCTTT.

This clone was picked up a small number of times. This chain joins TRBV4-1 and TRBJ2-2; unclear D gene. The CDR3 totals 16 residues. Germline lookup yields CDR1 MGHRA and CDR2 YSYEKL. Trimming pared 1 base from V and 1 base from J, leaving 10 bases between. CDR3 sequence: CASSQVWPGNTGELFF. The CDR3 DNA is TGCGCCAGCAGCCAAGTGTGGCCGGGGAACACCGGGGAGCTGTTTTTT.

This chain's CDR3 is CASNFGLAGGSPQYF. DNA of the CDR3: TGTGCCAGCAATTTCGGTCTAGCGGGGGGGTCACCGCAGTATTTT. The chain employs TRBV9 and TRBJ2-3, with TRBD2 matching over 12 bases. Trimming at V came to 6 bases and at J to 10 bases, leaving 12 bases not matched to a gene. In germline, CDR1 is SGDLS, CDR2 YYNGEE. The CDR3 length is 15 residues. The variable domain in full, completed from reference TRBV9 and TRBJ2-3, reads DSGVTQTPKHLITATGQRVTLRCSPRSGDLSVYWYQQSLDQGLQFLIQYYNGEERAKGNILERFSAQQFPDLHSELNLSSLELGDSALYFCASNFGLAGGSPQYFGPGTRLTVL.

The gene calls are TRBV5-4 and TRBJ2-2; TRBD2 aligns across 12 bases. Germline values: CDR1 SGHNT, CDR2 YYREEE (reference sequence). J gave up 4 bases and V 2 bases, and 3 bases lay outside the gene matches. The CDR3 contains 16 residues. CDR3: CASSFASGRATGELFF. The CDR3 coding sequence is TGTGCCAGCAGCTTTGCTAGCGGGAGGGCCACCGGGGAGCTGTTTTTT. Looking up the rest from reference TRBV5-4 and TRBJ2-2 gives the full variable domain: ETGVTQSPTHLIKTRGQQVTLRCSSQSGHNTVSWYQQALGQGPQFIFQYYREEENGRGNFPPRFSGLQFPNYSSELNVNALELDDSALYLCASSFASGRATGELFFGEGSRLTVL.

The chain employs TRBV30 and TRBJ2-3; TRBD2 aligns across 11 bases. V lost 2 bases and J lost 3; bases outside the gene matches: 4. Germline CDR1 GTSNPN, CDR2 SVGIG (reference sequence). The CDR3 has 15 amino acids. The CDR3 DNA follows: TGTGCCTGGAGTTTGACTAGCGGGATGACAGATACGCAGTATTTT. This sequence encodes CAWSLTSGMTDTQYF.